These T cell receptor beta chains were read from a single sample in a study of hypomethylating agent response in myelodysplastic syndrome. Sequencing was performed with immunoSEQ multiplex PCR; in TCRdb, only in-frame clones are kept and a portion is missing. The repertoire includes about 4,500 clones, 75% to 85% of them detected once, and 15% to 17% sits in the top ten. Sequences were derived from bone marrow, sampled before or after starting hypomethylating agent treatment for myelodysplastic syndrome (not recorded which). These receptors were collected from a human donor with myelodysplastic syndrome. Each CDR3 is given with its conserved first and last residue. D genes are given only for firm matches. Expanded clones are given a class, and other clones once, few, many or no size at all.

v_call	d_call	clone_size	j_call	cdr3_aa	cdr3_nt
TRBV19	NA	NA	TRBJ2-7	CASSIVPGRYEQYF	TGTGCCAGTAGTATAGTACCAGGCCGCTACGAGCAGTACTTC
TRBV6-1	NA	NA	TRBJ1-6	CASSFGQGYNSPLHF	TGTGCCAGCAGTTTTGGGCAGGGCTATAATTCACCCCTCCACTTT
TRBV27	NA	NA	TRBJ2-2	CASSFDRANTGELFF	TGTGCCAGCAGTTTCGACAGAGCGAACACCGGGGAGCTGTTTTTT
TRBV7-2	NA	NA	TRBJ2-5	CASSPGRWETQYF	TGTGCCAGCAGCCCAGGCCGCTGGGAGACCCAGTACTTC
TRBV12-5	TRBD1	NA	TRBJ2-1	CASGPGQGTYNEQFF	TGTGCTAGTGGTCCCGGACAGGGGACCTACAATGAGCAGTTCTTC
TRBV18	NA	NA	TRBJ1-1	CASSPPLPNTEAFF	TGTGCCAGCTCACCCCCACTACCGAACACTGAAGCTTTCTTT
TRBV7-2	TRBD1	NA	TRBJ1-1	CASTSGTGYTEAFF	TGTGCCAGCACCTCCGGGACAGGGTACACTGAAGCTTTCTTT
TRBV18	NA	NA	TRBJ1-2	CASSPEGTYTF	TGTGCCAGCTCACCAGAGGGGACCTACACCTTC
TRBV27	TRBD1	NA	TRBJ2-7	CASSSRQGGEQYF	TGTGCCAGCAGTTCTCGACAGGGGGGCGAGCAGTACTTC
TRBV4-1	NA	NA	TRBJ1-2	CASSRIIEYGYTF	TGCGCCAGCAGCCGAATTATAGAATATGGCTACACCTTC
TRBV6-4	NA	NA	TRBJ2-3	CASSASLFGDTQYF	TGTGCCAGCAGTGCCTCCCTTTTCGGTGATACGCAGTATTTT
TRBV5-1	TRBD1	NA	TRBJ2-5	CASSLGQGALWETQYF	TGCGCCAGCAGCTTGGGACAGGGGGCCTTGTGGGAGACCCAGTACTTC
TRBV27	NA	few	TRBJ1-1	CASSLSGTEAFF	TGTGCCAGCAGTTTATCGGGCACTGAAGCTTTCTTT
TRBV4-1	NA	once	TRBJ1-3	CASSGGLLGNTIYF	TGCGCCAGCAGCGGGGGACTCCTTGGAAACACCATATATTTT
TRBV27	NA	NA	TRBJ1-2	CASSSYREAYGYTF	TGTGCCAGCAGTTCTTACAGGGAAGCCTATGGCTACACCTTC
TRBV7-7	TRBD2	NA	TRBJ2-1	CASSLAHSGAFNEQFF	TGTGCCAGCAGCTTAGCGCATAGCGGGGCCTTTAATGAGCAGTTCTTC
TRBV6-1	NA	NA	TRBJ1-2	CASSQSNYGYTF	TGTGCCAGCAGCCAGTCTAACTATGGCTACACCTTC
TRBV6-5	NA	NA	TRBJ1-2	CASSYRAPDYGYTF	TGTGCCAGCAGTTACCGCGCACCAGACTATGGCTACACCTTC
TRBV6-1	TRBD1	NA	TRBJ2-7	CASSNTGGQYF	TGTGCCAGCAGTAATACAGGGGGGCAGTACTTC
TRBV5-1	NA	once	TRBJ1-1	CASSFLGGGSLMNTEAFF	TGCGCCAGCAGCTTCCTAGGGGGGGGAAGTCTTATGAACACTGAAGCTTTCTTT
TRBV9	NA	NA	TRBJ2-2	CASSVERTGPTTGELFF	TGTGCCAGCAGCGTAGAAAGAACAGGGCCAACGACCGGGGAGCTGTTTTTT
TRBV27	NA	NA	TRBJ2-3	CASSSLGSTDTQYF	TGTGCCAGCAGTTCGCTGGGTTCCACAGATACGCAGTATTTT
TRBV2	NA	NA	TRBJ2-2	CASSGLYTNTGELFF	TGTGCCAGCAGCGGACTCTATACGAACACCGGGGAGCTGTTTTTT
TRBV18	NA	few	TRBJ1-6	CASSPNRAPYNSPLHF	TGTGCCAGCTCACCAAACAGGGCACCCTATAATTCACCCCTCCACTTT
TRBV28	NA	NA	TRBJ2-1	CASSFAGMDNEQFF	TGTGCCAGCAGTTTTGCAGGGATGGACAATGAGCAGTTCTTC
TRBV5-6	NA	NA	TRBJ1-4	CASSWNGAGGEKLFF	TGTGCCAGCAGCTGGAATGGAGCGGGCGGGGAAAAACTGTTTTTT
TRBV11-2	NA	NA	TRBJ1-2	CASSTSVSGRDYGYTF	TGTGCCAGCAGCACAAGCGTTAGCGGAAGGGACTATGGCTACACCTTC
TRBV7-9	NA	NA	TRBJ2-1	CASSLDSGYNEQFF	TGTGCCAGCAGCTTAGATTCGGGGTACAATGAGCAGTTCTTC
TRBV29-1	TRBD1	NA	TRBJ2-3	CSAGFGTATDTQYF	TGCAGCGCTGGCTTCGGGACAGCCACAGATACGCAGTATTTT